A selection of T cell receptor beta chains follows, all from one sample in a study of blood T cell repertoires in COVID-19. TCRdb's table, derived via immunoSEQ multiplex PCR, lists solely in-frame clones and lacks some. Of around 200,000 clones in the sample, 86% were seen once. Source material: peripheral blood. Receptor source: a woman in her 50s with acute or convalescent COVID-19. CDR3s include the opening cysteine and the closing phenylalanine or tryptophan. A D gene is named only where the DNA matches it firmly. The size field is filled for only some rows; it gives once, few, many or a size class.

J gene,clone size,D gene,V gene,CDR3 protein,CDR3 DNA
TRBJ2-1,-,TRBD2,TRBV5-4,CASRSLAGVGNEQFF,TGTGCCAGCAGGTCACTAGCGGGAGTTGGGAATGAGCAGTTCTTC
TRBJ2-5,-,-,TRBV30,CAWKPGLHAAGTQYF,TGTGCCTGGAAGCCGGGACTTCACGCCGCAGGGACCCAGTACTTC
TRBJ1-5,-,-,TRBV18,CASSPPSNQPQHF,TGTGCCAGCTCACCGCCCAGTAATCAGCCCCAGCATTTT
TRBJ2-7,-,TRBD2,TRBV30,CAWGDGRREQYF,TGTGCCTGGGGCGACGGGAGGCGCGAGCAGTACTTC
TRBJ2-2,-,TRBD2,TRBV27,CASSLSPSGGVWELFF,TGTGCCAGCAGTTTATCGCCCAGCGGGGGGGTCTGGGAGCTGTTTTTT
TRBJ1-6,once,-,TRBV13,CASSLGSRGGNSPLHF,TGTGCCAGCAGCTTAGGCAGTCGGGGGGGTAATTCACCCCTCCACTTT
TRBJ2-3,-,TRBD2,TRBV7-6,CGAGDTDTQYF,TGTGGCGCGGGAGACACAGATACGCAGTATTTT
TRBJ2-2,once,-,TRBV7-2,CASSLEGNTGELFF,TGTGCCAGCAGCTTGGAGGGGAACACCGGGGAGCTGTTTTTT
TRBJ2-3,-,TRBD2,TRBV7-2,CASSFGSGGPSDTQYF,TGTGCCAGCAGCTTTGGGAGCGGGGGGCCATCAGATACGCAGTATTTT
TRBJ1-6,once,TRBD1,TRBV3-1/TRBV3-2,CASSQGPRIGTGRISPLHF,TGTGCCAGCAGCCAAGGCCCACGGATTGGGACAGGGAGGATTTCACCCCTCCACTTT
TRBJ2-1,once,-,TRBV29-1,CSVDGGSDEQFF,TGCAGCGTTGATGGGGGGAGCGATGAGCAGTTCTTC
TRBJ1-2,few,-,TRBV13,CASSLREKGFYGYTF,TGTGCCAGCAGCCTAAGGGAGAAGGGCTTCTATGGCTACACCTTC
TRBJ2-1,-,TRBD2,TRBV7-2,CASSQGLGKGNEQFF,TGTGCCAGCAGCCAGGGACTAGGGAAGGGCAATGAGCAGTTCTTC
TRBJ1-1,-,TRBD1,TRBV19,CASRVTGWMDTEAFF,TGTGCCAGCAGGGTGACAGGGTGGATGGACACTGAAGCTTTCTTT
TRBJ2-3,-,TRBD1,TRBV7-3,CASSPGTGTQYF,TGTGCCAGCAGCCCCGGGACAGGGACGCAGTATTTT
TRBJ2-1,-,TRBD1,TRBV9,CASSVTTGQGILEQFF,TGTGCCAGCAGCGTAACGACGGGACAGGGGATCCTTGAGCAGTTCTTC
TRBJ2-3,-,TRBD1,TRBV19,CASSVRGLEDTQYF,TGTGCCAGTAGTGTCAGGGGGCTGGAAGATACGCAGTATTTT
TRBJ2-3,-,-,TRBV6-2/TRBV6-3,CASSYSPPRADTQYF,TGTGCCAGCAGTTACTCTCCCCCTAGAGCGGATACGCAGTATTTT
TRBJ1-2,-,-,TRBV29-1,CSVGDINYGYTF,TGCAGCGTCGGGGACATTAACTATGGCTACACCTTC
TRBJ2-1,once,TRBD1,TRBV18,CASSLRQGANEQFF,TGTGCCAGCTCACTTCGACAGGGGGCGAATGAGCAGTTCTTC
TRBJ1-4,-,-,TRBV27,CASSLSLTAGNEKLFF,TGTGCCAGCAGCTTATCGTTGACAGCCGGTAATGAAAAACTGTTTTTT
TRBJ1-2,-,-,TRBV6-5,CASSWGPNYGYTF,TGTGCCAGCAGTTGGGGGCCCAACTATGGCTACACCTTC
TRBJ1-2,-,-,TRBV6-6,CASSYSTQGIAYTF,TGTGCCAGCAGTTACTCGACCCAGGGGATTGCTTACACCTTC
TRBJ1-5,-,-,TRBV19,CASSISGAPSNQPQHF,TGTGCCAGTAGTATCTCTGGGGCTCCTAGCAATCAGCCCCAGCATTTT
TRBJ2-7,-,-,TRBV19,CASSPPDIYEQYF,TGTGCCAGTAGTCCGCCTGACATCTACGAGCAGTACTTC
TRBJ2-7,-,-,TRBV29-1,CSVGQTPYEQYF,TGCAGCGTTGGACAGACTCCCTACGAGCAGTACTTC
TRBJ1-6,-,-,TRBV28,CASSPTGLTLHF,TGTGCCAGCAGCCCGACCGGGTTAACCCTCCACTTT
TRBJ2-5,-,-,TRBV9,CASSVVGEWAETQYF,TGTGCCAGCAGCGTAGTTGGGGAGTGGGCGGAGACCCAGTACTTC
TRBJ1-5,many,TRBD1,TRBV5-1,CASSLAPSTGANQPQHF,TGCGCCAGCAGCTTGGCCCCATCGACAGGGGCAAATCAGCCCCAGCATTTT
TRBJ1-2,-,-,TRBV6-5,CASSYSYQINYGYTF,TGTGCCAGCAGTTACTCGTATCAGATTAACTATGGCTACACCTTC
TRBJ2-7,-,-,TRBV4-1,CASSQVAGRDSYEQYF,TGCGCCAGCAGCCAAGTGGCAGGGCGGGACTCCTACGAGCAGTACTTC
TRBJ1-1,few,TRBD1,TRBV5-1,CASSTGQGGYTEAFF,TGCGCCAGCAGCACGGGACAGGGCGGATACACTGAAGCTTTCTTT
TRBJ2-2,-,TRBD1,TRBV6-5,CASSSGQGNTGELFF,TGTGCCAGCAGCTCAGGACAGGGGAACACCGGGGAGCTGTTTTTT
TRBJ2-7,-,-,TRBV7-9,CASSYSGYYEQYF,TGTGCCAGCAGCTATTCCGGTTACTACGAGCAGTACTTC
TRBJ2-2,few,-,TRBV10-3,CAITGEAGELFF,TGTGCCATCACCGGTGAGGCCGGGGAGCTGTTTTTT
TRBJ1-4,-,TRBD1,TRBV19,CASSLGTAEKLFF,TGTGCCAGTAGTCTGGGGACAGCTGAAAAACTGTTTTTT
TRBJ2-3,-,-,TRBV11-2,CASRAGPAQYF,TGTGCCAGCAGGGCAGGGCCGGCGCAGTATTTT
TRBJ2-7,once,-,TRBV11-3,CASSPRGGGFGEQYF,TGTGCCAGCAGCCCTCGCGGAGGGGGCTTTGGGGAGCAGTACTTC
TRBJ2-1,once,TRBD1,TRBV10-3,CAINVGDRGYNEQFF,TGTGCCATCAATGTGGGGGACAGGGGATACAATGAGCAGTTCTTC
TRBJ1-2,-,-,TRBV20-1,CSASRHGAESYTF,TGCAGTGCTAGTCGACACGGTGCTGAGAGCTACACCTTC
TRBJ2-5,-,-,TRBV5-6,CASSSGLIRETQYF,TGTGCCAGCAGCTCGGGACTTATTCGTGAGACCCAGTACTTC
TRBJ1-5,-,-,TRBV19,CASSITGHSNQPQHF,TGTGCCAGTAGTATTACAGGACATAGCAATCAGCCCCAGCATTTT
TRBJ1-2,-,-,TRBV2,CASSQQGVNYGYTF,TGTGCCAGCAGTCAACAGGGAGTGAACTATGGCTACACCTTC
TRBJ1-3,-,-,TRBV19,CATSARLLSGNTIYF,TGTGCCACCTCAGCGAGGCTACTCTCTGGAAACACCATATATTTT
TRBJ1-1,-,-,TRBV5-1,CASKGYVNTEAFF,TGCGCCAGCAAGGGGTACGTGAACACTGAAGCTTTCTTT
TRBJ1-1,-,-,TRBV7-3,CASSLTLVTEAFF,TGTGCCAGCAGCTTAACGCTAGTTACCGAAGCTTTCTTT
TRBJ2-7,-,TRBD2,TRBV29-1,CSGVTSSSYEQYF,TGCAGCGGGGTGACTAGCAGCTCCTACGAGCAGTACTTC
TRBJ1-6,-,-,TRBV7-3,CASSLTDQGWSPLHF,TGTGCCAGCAGCTTAACGGACCAGGGCTGGTCACCCCTCCACTTT
TRBJ1-5,-,-,TRBV6-6,CASSKEGSNQPQHF,TGTGCCAGCAGTAAGGAGGGTAGCAATCAGCCCCAGCATTTT
TRBJ1-5,-,-,TRBV4-3,CASSQDSYQPQHF,TGCGCCAGCAGCCAAGACAGTTATCAGCCCCAGCATTTT